The 10 T cell receptor beta chains in this list originate from one sample, sequenced in a study of cytomegalovirus exposure and HLA in healthy donors. PCR used 60 Vbeta primers and 13 Jbeta primers. The table came from immunoSEQ multiplex PCR; TCRdb's copy has only in-frame clones and leaves some out. The sample carries tens of thousands of clones, more than 90% recorded once. Source material: PBMCs. The receptors were gathered from a woman under 30 in good health and CMV-seronegative.

This chain uses TRBV7-8 with TRBJ2-1; 13 bases are a match to TRBD2. The germline gives CDR1 SGHVS, CDR2 FQNEAQ. The trim removed 5 bases at V and 7 bases at J, leaving 11 bases unmatched. This CDR3 comprises 17 residues. The CDR3 loop reads CASSRGRTSGSWNEQFF. CDR3 sequence (DNA): TGTGCCAGCAGCCGCGGGAGGACTAGCGGGAGTTGGAATGAGCAGTTCTTC.

The rearrangement joins TRBV9 to TRBJ1-6, with D hard to call. This CDR3 is built from 14 residues. V was cut by 0 bases and J by 8 bases, with 9 bases left in between. CDR1 and CDR2 (germline): SGDLS, YYNGEE. The CDR3 loop reads CASSVVSEDSPLHF. The CDR3 nucleotides read TGTGCCAGCAGCGTAGTATCGGAGGATTCACCCCTCCACTTT.

The rearrangement links TRBV30 to TRBJ1-6, with 9 positions matching TRBD1. The V gene end was trimmed by 4 bases and the J gene end by 9 bases; junction bases not matched to a gene: 7. This CDR3 has 14 amino acids. Germline loops: CDR1 GTSNPN, CDR2 SVGIG (reference sequence). CDR3 residues: CAWKDRGGSSPLHF. The CDR3 nucleotides read TGTGCCTGGAAAGACAGGGGGGGAAGTTCACCCCTCCACTTT.

The rearrangement joins TRBV6-1 to TRBJ2-1; 14 bases match TRBD2. The trim removed 4 bases at V and 8 bases at J, leaving 10 bases unmatched. Germline V gene data show CDR1 as MNHNS and CDR2 as SASEGT. This CDR3 has 17 amino acids. CDR3 loop: CASSARLAGGPGDEQFF. In nucleotides, the CDR3 is TGTGCCAGCAGTGCAAGACTAGCGGGAGGGCCAGGAGATGAGCAGTTCTTC.

The V call is TRBV14, the J call TRBJ2-3; 12 bases align to TRBD2. Germline trimming cut 5 bases from V and 1 base from J; bases unmatched to any gene: 13. The CDR3 covers 19 residues. Germline CDR1 SGHDN, CDR2 FVKESK. Here the CDR3 reads CASSDGLAGRGTRTDTQYF. The CDR3 DNA reads as TGTGCCAGCAGCGATGGACTAGCGGGAAGGGGGACACGCACAGATACGCAGTATTTT.

This chain connects TRBV5-1 to TRBJ1-1; a possible D gene is TRBD1 (5 bases). Looked up from germline, CDR1 is SGHRS and CDR2 is YFSETQ. The CDR3 is made up of 11 amino acids. The V gene lost 7 bases and the J gene lost 3 bases, with 7 bases spanning the gap. CDR3 in DNA: TGCGCCAGCGCCAGGGACACTGAAGCTTTCTTT. Translation: CASARDTEAFF.

The CDR3 spells CASSFTSYNEQFF. In nucleotides, the CDR3 is TGTGCCAGCAGCTTTACTAGCTACAATGAGCAGTTCTTC. The genes are TRBV7-3 and TRBJ2-1; possibly TRBD2 for D (5 bases). Trimming took 3 bases from V and 3 from J, leaving 6 bases between them. The length of the CDR3 is 13 residues. Germline CDR1 is SGHTA and CDR2 is FQGTGA.

The chain links TRBV2 to TRBJ2-5; 9 bases line up with TRBD1. Germline loops: CDR1 SNHLY, CDR2 FYNNEI. V lost 6 bases and J lost 3; bases outside the gene matches: 8. The CDR3 consists of 15 residues. The DNA for the CDR3 is TGTGCCAGCAGCAAACTACGGGACAGGGAAGAGACCCAGTACTTC. Protein: CASSKLRDREETQYF.

The V and J genes are TRBV27 and TRBJ1-5; tentative D call: TRBD1 (6 bases). The CDR3 is made up of 16 amino acids. V was pared by 4 bases and J by 3 bases, with 16 bases between. The V gene's germline CDR1 is MNHEY and CDR2 SMNVEV (reference sequence). For the CDR3, the DNA is TGTGCCAGCAGTTCCTATTTCAGGGGTCTCAATCAGCCCCAGCATTTT. The encoded protein is CASSSYFRGLNQPQHF.

This clone has just one count. This chain connects TRBV18 to TRBJ2-1; 9 positions agree with TRBD1. Germline trimming cut 0 bases from V and 3 bases from J; bases unmatched to any gene: 3. This CDR3 is built from 16 residues. In germline, CDR1 is KGHSH, CDR2 LQKENI. The CDR3 bases are TGTGCCAGCTCACCACCGCCGGGACAGGGCTACAATGAGCAGTTCTTC. Translating it yields CASSPPPGQGYNEQFF.